The clone carrying this T cell receptor beta chain came up many times. Its antigen is unidentified. Time point defined: patch test 2, 6 weeks after DPC sensitization. Treatment reported: therapeutic diphenylcyclopropenone sensitization with weekly scalp DPC. Individual cDNA molecules had unique molecular identifiers attached to them by the library. TCRdb recomputed calls from the RACE reads with MiXCR, one row per CDR3 protein. The table includes about 26,000 distinct CDR3 sequences, over 9% detected once. The sample belongs to a study of human T cells and chemical hapten exposure. Study-level results: The number of TCRs over 1 in 1000 frequency stayed unchanged after DPC.

The CDR3 is 12 amino acids. The V and J ends lost 7 bases and 6 bases respectively, with 15 bases between them. Germline CDR1 is SQVTM and CDR2 is ANQGSEA. The source is a young man with alopecia areata. Some clones in this sample may be carry-over from other donors' samples. The source was whole blood, collected in connection with sensitization to the hapten diphenylcyclopropenone (DPC). The genes are TRBV29-1 and TRBJ1-1, with D hard to call. The CDR3 DNA follows: TGCAGCGCCGCCCTGGGAGGGTCTGAAGCTTTCTTT. This sequence encodes CSAALGGSEAFF.